These 22 T cell receptor beta chains came from one sample sequenced in a study of regulatory T cells in long-lasting Graves disease. The time point here: newly diagnosed GD, antithyroid drugs for less than 3 months. Construction of the TCR library relied on RNA isolated from PBMCs. Researchers made TCR beta libraries by using iRepertoire HTBI primers and running Arm-PCR on CDR3 regions. TCRdb reprocessed the multiplex PCR reads via MiXCR and lists one record per CDR3 protein. The sample lists around 450,000 distinct CDR3 sequences, 15% occurring once. In addition, the sample was reused for a study of T cells in Graves' hyperthyroidism and ophthalmopathy.

The sample was peripheral blood mononuclear cells (PBMCs), taken at new diagnosis, from a patient treated with antithyroid drugs. All receptors derive from a woman between 40 and 50 years old with Graves disease.

The chain combines TRBV7-9 with TRBJ2-6; either TRBD1 or TRBD2 may supply D (5 bases each). Deletions cut 1 base from V and 0 bases from J, with 13 bases between. Germline V CDR1 and CDR2: SEHNR, FQNEAQ (reference sequence). The CDR3 loop spans 18 amino acids. CDR3 sequence reads: CASSLGGGPLSGANVLTF. The CDR3 DNA follows: TGTGCCAGCAGCTTAGGTGGGGGACCACTCTCTGGGGCCAACGTCCTGACTTTC.

This clonotype was recorded a few times. The chain carries TRBV11-1 and TRBJ2-2, with D possibly being TRBD1 (5 bases). Germline V gives CDR1 SGHAT, CDR2 FQDESV (reference sequence). The ends were cut back, 5 bases at V and 5 bases at J, with 15 bases in the middle. The CDR3 has 15 amino acids. CDR3 DNA sequence: TGTGCCAGCAGCACCAGTGGGGCGGCTACCGGGGAGCTGTTTTTT. Encoded protein: CASSTSGAATGELFF.

This clonotype showed up many times. The rearrangement links TRBV7-2 to TRBJ2-7; D not resolved. CDR3 length: 17 residues. V dropped 10 bases and J dropped 4 bases, with 29 bases sitting between them. Looked up from germline, CDR1 is SGHTA and CDR2 is FQGNSA. The CDR3 spells CAITPINNPPPGYEQYF. CDR3 nucleotides: TGTGCCATCACCCCTATAAATAACCCCCCGCCAGGTTACGAGCAGTACTTC.

This clonotype came up many times. The genes are TRBV7-9 and TRBJ2-5, with no clear D. Judging by the DNA end, TRBJ2-1 fits better; the J call may be wrong. The CDR3 runs 12 residues. Germline CDR1 SEHNR, CDR2 FQNEAQ (reference sequence). In nucleotides, the CDR3 is TGTGCCAGCAGCCCCGCGTTTGCTGAGCAGTTCTTC. This translates into CASSPAFAEQFF.

This clonotype was recorded many times. The chain employs TRBV30 and TRBJ1-1; no clear D. The CDR3 has 15 amino acids. Germline V gives CDR1 GTSNPN, CDR2 SVGIG (reference sequence). The V end was cut by 3 bases, the J end by 1 base, with 15 bases between. The DNA for the CDR3 is TGTGCCTGGAGAACCGCCTTAAGGCCGAACACTGAAGCTTTCTTT. Translated: CAWRTALRPNTEAFF.

This clonotype has ten or more counts. The chain recombines TRBV19 with TRBJ2-1, with D maybe TRBD1 (5 bases). The CDR3 length is 15 residues. V was clipped by 3 bases and J by 7 bases, with 16 bases between them. Germline lookup yields CDR1 LNHDA and CDR2 SQIVND (reference sequence). The DNA for the CDR3 is TGTGCCAGTAGTATTTTAAGGGGCTACAGAAATGAGCAGTTCTTC. Translating it yields CASSILRGYRNEQFF.

This clonotype was recorded many times. The rearrangement links TRBV11-3 to TRBJ2-7, with unresolved D. Trimming left V 4 bases short and J 3 bases short, with 10 bases between. CDR1 is SGHNT and CDR2 is YENEEA in the germline V gene. This CDR3 contains 13 residues. CDR3 DNA sequence: TGTGCCAGCAGCTACCTCTCCAGCTACGAGCAGTACTTC. Amino acid sequence: CASSYLSSYEQYF.

This clonotype was seen more than once but under ten times. The chain uses TRBV12-3 or TRBV12-4 and TRBJ2-7; possible D gene TRBD2, 6 bases. CDR3 length: 14 residues. Trimming took off 6 bases at V and 5 bases at J, with 17 bases between the two ends. The CDR3 region has the DNA TGTGCCAGCAGCCAGGCGCGGGATGTAGACGAGCAGTACTTC. Protein product: CASSQARDVDEQYF.

This clonotype has ten or more counts. The rearrangement links TRBV28 to TRBJ1-1; D not resolved. V was trimmed by 6 bases and J by 4 bases, leaving 9 bases between them. Germline V lookup: CDR1 MDHEN, CDR2 SYDVKM. The CDR3 extends over 12 amino acids. CDR3 sequence (DNA): TGTGCCAGCAGCCGTCTAGGCACTGAAGCTTTCTTT. This encodes CASSRLGTEAFF.

In regard to this clonotype: This clone may be a read error of a much larger clone one base away. The genes are TRBV6-1 and TRBJ2-5, with 15 bases that match TRBD2. The ends lost 3 bases at V and 2 bases at J; junction bases unmatched: 13. Germline V CDR1 and CDR2: MNHNS, SASEGT. This CDR3 region has 20 residues. The CDR3 region has the DNA TGTGCCAGCAGTGAGACCGGGACTAGCGGGAGGAGGGACTTTCAAGAGACCCAGTACTTC. It codes for CASSETGTSGRRDFQETQYF.

This sequence joins TRBV20-1 and TRBJ1-6; D gene uncertain. CDR1 is DFQATT, CDR2 SNEGSKA, per germline (reference sequence). There are 14 residues in the CDR3. Trimming took off 6 bases at V and 10 bases at J, with 19 bases between the two ends. CDR3 DNA: TGCAGTGCCACAGAACGTTCGTCTCGGTCACCCCTCCACTTT. It is translated as CSATERSSRSPLHF.

This clonotype has ten or more counts. This chain joins TRBV12-3 or TRBV12-4 and TRBJ2-1, with TRBD2 as a possible D gene (6 bases). The V and J ends lost 0 bases and 9 bases respectively, with 6 bases between them. The CDR3 has 12 amino acids. CDR3 DNA: TGTGCCAGCAGTTTAGCGGAGGGTGAGCAGTTCTTC. Residues: CASSLAEGEQFF.

This clonotype was seen at least ten times. This chain uses TRBV30 with TRBJ2-1; 9 bases agree with TRBD2. From germline, CDR1 is GTSNPN and CDR2 SVGIG (reference sequence). This CDR3 is built from 16 residues. The trim removed 0 bases at V and 6 bases at J, leaving 9 bases unmatched. The CDR3 protein is CAWSVLWREGGNEQFF. The CDR3 DNA sequence: TGTGCCTGGAGTGTACTATGGCGGGAGGGTGGCAATGAGCAGTTCTTC.

Ten or more counts support this clonotype. The chain couples TRBV27 to TRBJ1-5, with 8 bases matching TRBD1. Germline CDR1 and CDR2: MNHEY and SMNVEV (reference sequence). The CDR3 runs to 18 residues. V lost 4 bases to trimming and J lost 2 bases; unmatched junction nucleotides: 13. The CDR3 loop is CASSSLGRGLDGNQPQHF. CDR3 in DNA: TGTGCCAGCAGTTCCCTGGGCAGGGGGCTAGATGGCAATCAGCCCCAGCATTTT.

This sequence joins TRBV6-1 and TRBJ2-7; 8 bases line up with TRBD1. CDR1 is MNHNS and CDR2 is SASEGT in the germline V gene. J lost 5 bases, V lost 4 bases, and 7 bases had no gene match. This CDR3 has 14 residues. The CDR3 protein is CASSVQTGVNEQYF. As DNA, the CDR3 is TGTGCCAGCAGTGTCCAGACAGGGGTCAACGAGCAGTACTTC.

V and J are TRBV6-5 and TRBJ1-6, with TRBD1 identical over 8 bases. V was pared by 0 bases and J by 10 bases, with 8 bases of the junction left unmatched. This CDR3 contains 16 residues. From germline, CDR1 is MNHEY and CDR2 SVGAGI. The CDR3 loop is CASSYSGQGAYSPLHF. The CDR3 bases are TGTGCCAGCAGTTACTCGGGGCAGGGGGCATACTCACCCCTCCACTTT.

This clonotype was recorded at least ten times. V usage is TRBV3-1 and J usage is TRBJ2-7; D is unclear. V shed 1 base and J shed 4 bases, with 8 bases lying between them. There are 13 residues in the CDR3. The V gene's germline CDR1 is LGHDT and CDR2 YNNKEL (reference sequence). CDR3 in amino acids: CASSQVGPYEQYF. The CDR3 DNA sequence: TGTGCCAGCAGCCAAGTAGGGCCTTACGAGCAGTACTTC.

This clonotype was observed at least ten times. The V call is TRBV3-1, the J call TRBJ2-1; 8 nucleotides agree with TRBD2. From germline, CDR1 is LGHDT and CDR2 YNNKEL (reference sequence). Trimming removed 3 bases from V and 8 bases from J; junction bases left unmatched: 9. This CDR3 has 15 amino acids. The CDR3 sequence is CASSHITSGSDEQFF. CDR3 DNA sequence: TGTGCCAGCAGCCATATAACGAGCGGGAGCGATGAGCAGTTCTTC.

This clonotype occurred many times. The chain carries TRBV29-1 and TRBJ2-7, with TRBD1 matching over 7 bases. The CDR3 is made up of 12 amino acids. Losses at the gene ends were 2 bases for V and 6 bases for J; bases not matched to a gene: 4. Germline assignment: CDR1 SQVTM and CDR2 ANQGSEA. The CDR3 protein is CSVEKGAGEQYF. CDR3 nucleotides: TGCAGCGTTGAAAAGGGGGCTGGCGAGCAGTACTTC.

The chain recombines TRBV19 with TRBJ1-1; D possibly corresponds to TRBD1 (5 bases). CDR1 and CDR2 (germline): LNHDA, SQIVND (reference sequence). The CDR3 covers 14 residues. V was shortened by 3 bases and J by 1 base, with 9 bases between the two germline ends. In nucleotides, the CDR3 is TGTGCCAGTAGTATGGGGCAGCAGAACACTGAAGCTTTCTTT. The encoded protein is CASSMGQQNTEAFF.

Comment on this clonotype: Given a much more abundant clone one base away, this may be a read error. The chain carries TRBV11-2 and TRBJ2-1, with 7 bases matching TRBD2. From germline, CDR1 is SGHAT and CDR2 FQNNGV. The trim removed 5 bases at V and 0 bases at J, leaving 10 bases unmatched. The CDR3 length is 17 residues. The CDR3 spells CASSPRDYLNSYNEQFF. The CDR3 coding sequence is TGTGCCAGCAGCCCACGGGACTACCTGAACTCCTACAATGAGCAGTTCTTC.

This chain connects TRBV27 to TRBJ1-1; the D gene is possibly TRBD1 (5 bases). The germline V and J ends were trimmed by 3 bases and 3 bases, with 8 bases remaining between them. Germline V gene sequence: CDR1 MNHEY, CDR2 SMNVEV (reference sequence). The CDR3 runs 13 residues. CDR3 protein: CASSFDRYTEAFF. CDR3 in DNA: TGTGCCAGCAGTTTCGACAGATACACTGAAGCTTTCTTT.